Each of the 2 T cell receptor beta chains below was sequenced from the same sample in a study of blood T cells in healthy people across ages. Using a J-beta primer mix together with a sample-barcoded 5' primer, a second PCR was run for roughly 7 to 12 cycles. TCRdb reprocessed the 5' RACE reads with MiXCR, giving one entry per CDR3 protein. The sample carries approximately 600,000 distinct CDR3 sequences, roughly 50% recorded once. Sequencing was done on a sample of blood. The receptors were gathered from a man in his sixties in good health.

The chain is built from TRBV11-2 and TRBJ2-1; 8 nucleotides line up with TRBD2. The CDR3 runs to 11 residues. Germline lookup yields CDR1 SGHAT and CDR2 FQNNGV. Unmatched junction bases numbered 11, after V lost 11 bases and J lost 14 bases. CDR3: CAWLSGVAKFF. The CDR3 DNA sequence: TGTGCCTGGCTTAGCGGGGTAGCTAAGTTCTTC. Drawing the rest from reference TRBV11-2 and TRBJ2-1, the complete variable domain is EAGVAQSPRYKIIEKRQSVAFWCNPISGHATLYWYQQILGQGPKLLIQFQNNGVVDDSQLPKDRFSAERLKGVDSTLKIQPAKLEDSAVYLCAWLSGVAKFFGPGTRLTVL.

J is TRBJ2-4 and V is TRBV5-1; TRBD2 matches at 10 bases. With the DNA end fitting TRBJ2-7 better, the J assignment may be wrong. Germline loops: CDR1 SGHRS, CDR2 YFSETQ. The CDR3 totals 16 residues. The CDR3: CASSLEVAGGTYEQYF. CDR3 bases: TGCGCCAGCAGCTTGGAGGTAGCGGGGGGCACTTACGAGCAGTACTTC.